These 30 T cell receptor beta chains share one sample of origin, sequenced in a study of T cells in localized non-small cell lung cancer. Some clones are missing from TCRdb's copy, which holds only in-frame ones; the method was immunoSEQ multiplex PCR. The repertoire holds fewer than 100,000 clones, with around 81% as singletons. This sample comprised peripheral blood, obtained before any cancer treatment. These receptors all come from a female donor older than 55 with stage I lung adenocarcinoma.

This rearrangement joins TRBV9 to TRBJ2-1; tentative D call: TRBD2 (5 bases). The CDR3 length is 15 residues. Trimming removed 3 bases from V and 4 bases from J, with 14 bases in between. Germline values: CDR1 SGDLS, CDR2 YYNGEE. The CDR3 bases are TGTGCCAGCAGCGCCCAGCCGGGGATTTACAATGAGCAGTTCTTC. Protein: CASSAQPGIYNEQFF.

The chain combines TRBV6-4 with TRBJ1-2; D ambiguous. The V and J ends lost 2 bases and 8 bases respectively, with 9 bases between them. From germline, CDR1 is MRHNA and CDR2 SNTAGT. CDR3 length: 12 residues. CDR3 sequence (DNA): TGTGCCAGCAGTGACCCCTATCAAGGCTACACCTTC. This encodes CASSDPYQGYTF.

The V gene is TRBV4-3, the J gene TRBJ1-5; unclear D gene. V was clipped by 0 bases and J by 3 bases, with 9 bases between them. The CDR3 is made up of 15 amino acids. Germline loops: CDR1 LGHNA, CDR2 YSLEER. CDR3 DNA: TGCGCCAGCAGCCAAGATCTAGCTTCCAATCAGCCCCAGCATTTT. Amino acids: CASSQDLASNQPQHF.

Here the CDR3 reads CASSPGRGRVGELFF. As DNA, the CDR3 is TGTGCCAGCAGCCCAGGCCGGGGGCGCGTCGGGGAGCTGTTTTTT. The V call is TRBV11-1, the J call TRBJ2-2, with D perhaps matching TRBD1 or TRBD2 (6 bases each). The germline gives CDR1 SGHAT, CDR2 FQDESV (reference sequence). CDR3 size: 15 residues. Deletions cut 5 bases from V and 7 bases from J, with 17 bases between.

The chain employs TRBV23-1 and TRBJ1-4, with a weak D call TRBD1 (5 bases). TRBV23-1 is an ORF, with its function uncertain. The CDR3 totals 14 residues. The V and J ends lost 7 bases and 8 bases respectively, with 17 bases between them. In DNA, the CDR3 is TGCGCCAGCATCCCCGGGGGTGATCTCGAAAAACTGTTTTTT. Its translation is CASIPGGDLEKLFF.

This chain links TRBV14 with TRBJ1-5, with D uncertain. Trimming cost V 3 bases and J 9 bases, with 9 bases left between them. The CDR3 totals 12 residues. Germline CDR1 and CDR2: SGHDN and FVKESK. As DNA, the CDR3 is TGTGCCAGCAGCCAGGCAGTAGGGCCCCAGCATTTT. This codes for CASSQAVGPQHF.

This clone has just a few counts. The V call is TRBV2, the J call TRBJ1-4, with 9 bases matching TRBD1. Germline CDR1 reads SNHLY; CDR2 reads FYNNEI. J was trimmed by 5 bases and V by 2 bases; bases with no gene match: 3. The CDR3 contains 15 residues. The DNA of the CDR3 is TGTGCCAGCAGTGAAATGGGGACAGGGAATGAAAAACTGTTTTTT. Translation gives CASSEMGTGNEKLFF.

The rearrangement joins TRBV19 to TRBJ1-1; 12 nucleotides line up with TRBD1. Trimming at V came to 3 bases and at J to 5 bases, leaving 13 bases not matched to a gene. This CDR3 is 18 amino acids long. CDR1 and CDR2 (germline): LNHDA, SQIVND (reference sequence). CDR3 bases: TGTGCCAGTAGTATTCGGAGTCGGGACAGGGGGCTAGGGACTGAAGCTTTCTTT. This codes for CASSIRSRDRGLGTEAFF.

The chain couples TRBV6-5 to TRBJ1-1; D might be TRBD1 (6 bases). V was shortened by 2 bases and J by 2 bases, with 12 bases between the two germline ends. Looked up from germline, CDR1 is MNHEY and CDR2 is SVGAGI. The CDR3 is 15 residues long. This chain's CDR3 is CASSYRGAFNTEAFF. Here the CDR3 DNA reads TGTGCCAGCAGTTACCGGGGGGCGTTTAACACTGAAGCTTTCTTT.

J is TRBJ1-3 and V is TRBV2, with TRBD1 matching over 7 bases. Germline-derived CDR1 and CDR2 are SNHLY and FYNNEI. This CDR3 contains 17 residues. Trimming cost V 5 bases and J 4 bases; bases outside gene matches: 14. Written as DNA, the CDR3 is TGTGCCAGCAGTCTAATTCTCACCACAGGGGAAGGAAACACCATATATTTT. This sequence encodes CASSLILTTGEGNTIYF.

The J gene is TRBJ2-7, the V gene TRBV15; perhaps TRBD2 as D (5 bases). CDR1 and CDR2 from the germline V gene are LNHNV and YYDKDF (reference sequence). The CDR3 spans 15 residues. V dropped 3 bases and J dropped 1 base, with 13 bases sitting between them. CDR3 bases: TGTGCCACCAGCAGGGAGCCGGGATTGTCCTACGAGCAGTACTTC. It translates to CATSREPGLSYEQYF. The complete variable domain, with remaining parts taken from reference TRBV15 and TRBJ2-7, reads DAMVIQNPRYQVTQFGKPVTLSCSQTLNHNVMYWYQQKSSQAPKLLFHYYDKDFNNEADTPDNFQSRRPNTSFCFLDIRSPGLGDTAMYLCATSREPGLSYEQYFGPGTRLTVT.

The chain carries TRBV19 and TRBJ2-3, with a possible D match to TRBD2 (6 bases). The CDR3 runs to 14 residues. Trimming stripped 5 bases from V and 5 bases from J, with 14 bases between. Germline values: CDR1 LNHDA, CDR2 SQIVND (reference sequence). CDR3 DNA: TGTGCCAGTAGTCTAAAGGGAGGCGTAGATACGCAGTATTTT. This translates into CASSLKGGVDTQYF.

The chain combines TRBV15 with TRBJ2-2; possible D gene TRBD1, 6 bases. Trimming removed 3 bases from V and 1 base from J, with 6 bases in between. Germline V gene data show CDR1 as LNHNV and CDR2 as YYDKDF (reference sequence). The CDR3 is made up of 14 amino acids. CDR3 bases: TGTGCCACCAGCAGGGGACAGAACACCGGGGAGCTGTTTTTT. It translates to CATSRGQNTGELFF.

The chain links TRBV11-1 to TRBJ2-2; D possibly corresponds to TRBD1 (6 bases). V gave up 3 bases and J gave up 3 bases, with 11 bases separating them. This CDR3 contains 15 residues. Germline lookup yields CDR1 SGHAT and CDR2 FQDESV (reference sequence). The CDR3 loop is CASSLQGSDTGELFF. CDR3 sequence (DNA): TGTGCCAGCAGCTTGCAGGGGTCGGACACCGGGGAGCTGTTTTTT.

This chain joins TRBV19 and TRBJ1-2; 7 bases align to TRBD1. The CDR3 is made up of 12 amino acids. J lost 7 bases, V lost 7 bases, and 6 bases had no gene match. In germline, CDR1 is LNHDA, CDR2 SQIVND (reference sequence). The CDR3 sequence is CASTDRVSGYTF. The CDR3 DNA reads TGTGCCAGTACCGACAGGGTGTCTGGCTACACCTTC.

About this clone: Additional DNA sequences in this sample encode the identical CDR3. The chain uses TRBV2 and TRBJ2-3, with unresolved D. CDR3 size: 11 residues. Germline-derived CDR1 and CDR2 are SNHLY and FYNNEI. V lost 6 bases and J 1 base, leaving 2 bases between the germline ends. This CDR3 reads CASSRTDTQYF. The DNA of the CDR3 is TGTGCCAGCAGCCGCACAGATACGCAGTATTTT.

The chain combines TRBV29-1 with TRBJ2-5, with a tentative D call TRBD2 (5 bases). Trimming removed 4 bases at V and 5 bases at J, with 14 bases between. This CDR3 is built from 13 residues. Germline V gene lookup returns CDR1 SQVTM and CDR2 ANQGSEA. The CDR3 sequence is CSVAFLRGETQYF. The CDR3 DNA follows: TGCAGCGTTGCTTTTTTGCGAGGGGAGACCCAGTACTTC. Drawing the rest from reference TRBV29-1 and TRBJ2-5, the complete variable domain is SAVISQKPSRDICQRGTSLTIQCQVDSQVTMMFWYRQQPGQSLTLIATANQGSEATYESGFVIDKFPISRPNLTFSTLTVSNMSPEDSSIYLCSVAFLRGETQYFGPGTRLLVL.

The V and J genes are TRBV6-1 and TRBJ2-7; 7 nucleotides align to TRBD1. Trimming at V came to 7 bases and at J to 6 bases, leaving 12 bases not matched to a gene. CDR1 is MNHNS and CDR2 is SASEGT in the germline V gene. The CDR3 length is 14 residues. The CDR3 sequence is CASILTGNWGEQYF. CDR3 coding DNA: TGTGCCAGCATACTGACAGGGAACTGGGGCGAGCAGTACTTC.

This chain connects TRBV4-1 to TRBJ2-7; D remains unclear. Trimming cost V 0 bases and J 1 base, with 10 bases left between them. CDR1 is MGHRA and CDR2 is YSYEKL in the germline V gene. The CDR3 is made up of 15 amino acids. Here the CDR3 DNA reads TGCGCCAGCAGCCAAGACGAACAAATATCCTACGAGCAGTACTTC. Protein product: CASSQDEQISYEQYF.

V is TRBV6-6 and J is TRBJ1-1; D possibly corresponds to TRBD1 (5 bases). The CDR3 has 15 residues. Trimming pared 2 bases from V and 1 base from J, leaving 11 bases between. Germline CDR1 is MNHNY and CDR2 is SVGAGI (reference sequence). The CDR3 bases are TGTGCCAGCAGTTACCTGGGGGGAAAGAACACTGAAGCTTTCTTT. The encoded protein is CASSYLGGKNTEAFF.

The J gene is TRBJ1-1, the V gene TRBV15; 11 bases line up with TRBD1. Per germline, CDR1 LNHNV and CDR2 YYDKDF (reference sequence). The V gene end was trimmed by 0 bases and the J gene end by 5 bases; junction bases not matched to a gene: 8. This CDR3 has 17 amino acids. This chain's CDR3 is CATSREGTGGMRTEAFF. CDR3 DNA sequence: TGTGCCACCAGCAGAGAAGGGACAGGGGGGATGAGGACTGAAGCTTTCTTT.

The rearrangement joins TRBV9 to TRBJ2-3, with 13 nucleotides matching TRBD2. The CDR3 has 16 amino acids. The J segment lost 4 bases and the V segment lost 4 bases, leaving 6 bases of the junction unmatched. Per germline, CDR1 SGDLS and CDR2 YYNGEE. The CDR3 is CASSPRTSGRADTQYF. The CDR3 region has the DNA TGTGCCAGCAGCCCTCGGACTAGCGGGAGAGCAGATACGCAGTATTTT.

The genes are TRBV5-1 and TRBJ1-2; D is uncertain. Germline V lookup: CDR1 SGHRS, CDR2 YFSETQ. This CDR3 region has 13 residues. The V end was cut by 4 bases, the J end by 3 bases, with 10 bases between. The CDR3 DNA follows: TGCGCCAGCAGCATCACAGCCGACTATGGCTACACCTTC. This translates into CASSITADYGYTF.

The chain couples TRBV27 to TRBJ1-1; D may be TRBD1 (6 bases). CDR1 MNHEY and CDR2 SMNVEV come from the germline V gene (reference sequence). Trimming took 2 bases from V and 3 from J, leaving 10 bases between them. The length of the CDR3 is 14 residues. The CDR3 reads CASSLTGSDTEAFF. For the CDR3, the DNA is TGTGCCAGCAGTTTAACAGGGTCGGACACTGAAGCTTTCTTT.

The rearrangement joins TRBV7-8 to TRBJ1-5, with TRBD1 identical over 8 bases. In germline, CDR1 is SGHVS, CDR2 FQNEAQ. The CDR3 is made up of 15 amino acids. V gave up 5 bases and J gave up 4 bases; unmatched junction bases: 7. This CDR3 reads CASSPWTGPNQPQHF. In nucleotides, the CDR3 is TGTGCCAGCAGCCCTTGGACAGGGCCGAATCAGCCCCAGCATTTT.

J is TRBJ2-3 and V is TRBV5-6; perhaps TRBD2 as D (5 bases). Trimming stripped 4 bases from V and 2 bases from J, with 11 bases between. This CDR3 contains 14 residues. Germline-derived CDR1 and CDR2 are SGHDT and YYEEEE. CDR3 in DNA: TGTGCCAGCAGCCGGACTGGAAACACAGATACGCAGTATTTT. This gives the protein CASSRTGNTDTQYF.

V and J are TRBV28 and TRBJ1-2, with 9 bases matching TRBD1. The CDR3 has 15 residues. The germline V gene has CDR1 MDHEN and CDR2 SYDVKM. The V gene end was trimmed by 8 bases and the J gene end by 4 bases; junction bases not matched to a gene: 11. The CDR3 protein is CASGPGTGRLYGYTF. CDR3 in DNA: TGTGCCAGCGGGCCCGGGACAGGGCGCCTCTATGGCTACACCTTC.

The rearrangement joins TRBV7-9 to TRBJ1-1; 7 bases match TRBD1. J lost 6 bases, V lost 1 base, and 5 bases had no gene match. This CDR3 spans 14 amino acids. Germline CDR1 is SEHNR and CDR2 is FQNEAQ (reference sequence). CDR3 coding DNA: TGTGCCAGCAGCTTAGAGGGGGCAAGCTCTGAAGCTTTCTTT. This encodes CASSLEGASSEAFF.

The chain has TRBV7-2 and TRBJ2-7, with 14 bases that match TRBD2. The CDR3 is 15 residues long. From germline, CDR1 is SGHTA and CDR2 FQGNSA. With 5 bases clipped from V and 7 bases from J, the junction kept 7 bases outside the gene matches. This chain's CDR3 is CASSQGTSGRREQYF. CDR3 nucleotide sequence: TGTGCCAGCAGCCAAGGGACTAGCGGGAGACGGGAGCAGTACTTC.

DNA of the CDR3: TGTGCCAGCAGCTTAGGAGGGCAGGGGGGCAGGCAAGAGACCCAGTACTTC. This translates into CASSLGGQGGRQETQYF. V usage is TRBV7-6 and J usage is TRBJ2-5, with D perhaps matching TRBD1 (7 bases). The CDR3 covers 17 residues. The germline gives CDR1 SGHVS, CDR2 FNYEAQ. The V end lost 1 base, the J end lost 2 bases, and 17 bases lay between the germline ends.